This T cell receptor (beta chain) was captured by sequencing in a study of identical twins. TCRdb called the 5' RACE reads again in MiXCR, with one record for every CDR3 protein. Found here are about 1.7 million distinct CDR3 sequences, around a third of them singletons; the top ten hold 0.27%. This CDR3 spans 15 amino acids. Per germline, CDR1 SGDLS and CDR2 YYNGEE. The V and J ends lost 2 bases and 7 bases, in that order; junction bases with no gene match: 9. The sample taken for sequencing was cord blood. This clonotype was obtained from a newborn girl in good health. The chain recombines TRBV9 with TRBJ2-7; 10 bases map to TRBD2. The CDR3 sequence: CASSVSLAGENEQYF. CDR3 in DNA: TGTGCCAGCAGCGTTTCCCTAGCGGGAGAGAATGAGCAGTACTTC.